This T cell receptor beta chain was identified during a study of cytomegalovirus exposure and HLA in healthy donors. Whole-study results and caveats: A link between a missense DCLRE1C variant and TCR beta V- and J-gene trimming emerged from a later analysis.

Primers: 60 Vbeta forward and 13 Jbeta reverse. The assay was immunoSEQ multiplex PCR, and TCRdb's table has in-frame clones only and misses some. The sample lists about 160,000 clones; under 90% were seen once. Comment on this clone: Its antigen is as yet unknown.

The sequence derives from a man aged 25 to 40 in good health and CMV-seronegative. Sequencing input: PBMCs.

CDR3 protein: CASSRTGQPRDEQYF. CDR3 DNA sequence: TGTGCCAGCAGTCGTACGGGACAGCCGCGGGACGAGCAGTACTTC. The chain couples TRBV28 to TRBJ2-5; 7 bases are shared with TRBD1. The J call could be wrong; TRBJ2-7 is a better fit for the DNA end. This CDR3 contains 15 residues. Germline V CDR1 and CDR2: MDHEN, SYDVKM.